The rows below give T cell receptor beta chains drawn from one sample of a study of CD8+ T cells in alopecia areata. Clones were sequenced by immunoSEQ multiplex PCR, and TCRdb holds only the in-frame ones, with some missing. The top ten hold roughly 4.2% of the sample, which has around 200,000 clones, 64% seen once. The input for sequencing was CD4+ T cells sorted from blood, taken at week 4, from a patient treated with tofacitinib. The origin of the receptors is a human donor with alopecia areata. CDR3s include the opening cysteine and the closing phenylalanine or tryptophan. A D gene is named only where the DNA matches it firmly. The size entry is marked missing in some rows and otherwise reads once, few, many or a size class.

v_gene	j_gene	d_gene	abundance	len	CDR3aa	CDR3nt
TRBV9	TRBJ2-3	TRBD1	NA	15	CASSVGTGGTDTQYF	TGTGCCAGCAGCGTAGGAACAGGGGGCACAGATACGCAGTATTTT
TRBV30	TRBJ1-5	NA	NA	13	CAWSQGSNQPQHF	TGTGCCTGGAGTCAGGGAAGCAATCAGCCCCAGCATTTT
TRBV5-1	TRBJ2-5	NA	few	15	CASSVAGTYQETQYF	TGCGCCAGCAGCGTAGCCGGGACCTACCAAGAGACCCAGTACTTC
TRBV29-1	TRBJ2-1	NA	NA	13	CSVVPSSYNEQFF	TGCAGCGTTGTCCCCAGCTCCTACAATGAGCAGTTCTTC
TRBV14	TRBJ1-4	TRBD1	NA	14	CASSQAGQEEKLFF	TGTGCCAGCAGCCAAGCTGGACAGGAGGAGAAACTGTTTTTT
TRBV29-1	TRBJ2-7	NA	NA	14	CSARTGTSNYEQYF	TGCAGCGCCCGAACCGGGACTTCAAACTACGAGCAGTACTTC
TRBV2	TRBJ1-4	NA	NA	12	CASGQGREKLFF	TGTGCCAGCGGGCAGGGCCGTGAAAAACTGTTTTTT
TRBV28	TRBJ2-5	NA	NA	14	CASSSETLTGTQYF	TGTGCCAGCAGTTCCGAAACATTAACGGGGACCCAGTACTTC
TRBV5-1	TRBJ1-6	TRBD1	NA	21	CASSLAGTGLNRSSYNSPLHF	TGCGCCAGCAGCTTGGCTGGGACAGGCCTGAATCGAAGCTCCTATAATTCACCCCTCCACTTT
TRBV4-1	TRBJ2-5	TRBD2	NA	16	CASSQVGRGGQETQYF	TGCGCCAGCAGCCAAGTCGGACGGGGGGGCCAAGAGACCCAGTACTTC
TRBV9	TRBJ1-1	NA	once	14	CASSSRPRNTEAFF	TGTGCCAGCAGCTCCCGACCGAGGAACACTGAAGCTTTCTTT
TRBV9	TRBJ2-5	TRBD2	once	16	CASSVGTSGNQETQYF	TGTGCCAGCAGCGTAGGTACTAGCGGCAACCAAGAGACCCAGTACTTC
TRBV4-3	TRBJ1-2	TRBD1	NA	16	CASSQFPPGQYYGYTF	TGCGCCAGCAGCCAATTTCCCCCGGGACAGTACTATGGCTACACCTTC
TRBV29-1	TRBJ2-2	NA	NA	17	CSVRGIQTGYGTGELFF	TGCAGCGTTCGTGGGATCCAGACAGGCTATGGCACCGGGGAGCTGTTTTTT
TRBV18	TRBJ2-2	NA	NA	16	CASSPPGLTRTGELFF	TGTGCCAGCTCACCTCCGGGTCTAACCCGCACCGGGGAGCTGTTTTTT